This paragraph reports one T cell receptor (beta chain). The sample is drawn from a study of blood T cell repertoires in COVID-19. Study background: Collection of acute and convalescent COVID-19 samples took place in the United States, Italy and Spain. PBMCs, B-cell-depleted T cells, or T cells were the source of the cDNA or gDNA that made up the material.

Clones were sequenced by immunoSEQ multiplex PCR, and TCRdb holds only the in-frame ones, with some missing. This table holds some 240,000 clones, around 84% found once. Germline V gene lookup returns CDR1 SGHRS and CDR2 YFSETQ. V shed 0 bases and J shed 4 bases, with 12 bases lying between them. CDR3 length equals 15 residues. This TCR was sampled from a man aged 50-59 years with active or convalescent COVID-19. The rearrangement uses TRBV5-1 and TRBJ2-3; TRBD2 is a possible D gene (5 bases). Sequenced: peripheral blood. CDR3 DNA sequence: TGCGCCAGCAGCTTGGACGGGGAGTTCGCAGATACGCAGTATTTT. It codes for CASSLDGEFADTQYF.